This T cell receptor beta chain was obtained from a study of shared clonotypes between healthy human individuals. Only in-frame clones appear in the TCRdb table, and some are missing; sequencing was by immunoSEQ multiplex PCR. The sample has approximately 2.5 million clones, roughly 93% seen once. Germline CDR1 and CDR2: SGHKS and YYEKEE (reference sequence). This CDR3 has 13 amino acids. V lost 0 bases, J lost 8 bases, and 11 bases lay in between. The sequence was obtained from a man aged 18 to 30 in good health. Some clones in this sample may be carry-over from other donors' samples. Input material: naive CD4+ T cells from PBMCs. Subset described: CD45RA+ positively selected. V gene TRBV5-5 combines with J gene TRBJ1-2; D not resolved. CDR3 region: CASSLAGREGYTF. In DNA form, the CDR3 reads TGTGCCAGCAGCTTGGCCGGGAGAGAAGGCTACACCTTC.